Below, 31 T cell receptor beta chains from the same sample are listed, as sequenced in a study of memory CD4+ T cells and cytomegalovirus serostatus (dated by TCRdb to between 2018 and 2021). Library preparation employed the immunoSEQ multiplex PCR assay. TCRdb limited this immuneACCESS table to in-frame rearrangements with V and J called. A share of clones is missing; checked studies link under half to unresolved V genes, and the rest is unexplained. The sample records around 50,000 clones, around 82% of which are singletons. The top ten clones comprise nearly 0.95% of the sample. Single viable CD3+CD4+CD8-CD45RO+ cells were sorted as memory CD4+ T cells on a FACSAria II. The sample taken for sequencing was memory CD4+ T cells from blood. These receptors came from an adult in good health and CMV-seronegative.

This rearrangement joins TRBV5-4 to TRBJ2-5; 8 nucleotides agree with TRBD1. V gave up 4 bases and J gave up 1 base; unmatched junction bases: 9. Germline V gene lookup returns CDR1 SGHNT and CDR2 YYREEE (reference sequence). CDR3 length equals 16 residues. CDR3 sequence (DNA): TGTGCCAGCAGCCAAAGACAGGGGAAGGGCCAAGAGACCCAGTACTTC. It yields the protein CASSQRQGKGQETQYF. The variable domain in full, with the rest retrieved from reference TRBV5-4 and TRBJ2-5, is ETGVTQSPTHLIKTRGQQVTLRCSSQSGHNTVSWYQQALGQGPQFIFQYYREEENGRGNFPPRFSGLQFPNYSSELNVNALELDDSALYLCASSQRQGKGQETQYFGPGTRLLVL.

This clone is a singleton in its sample. The chain couples TRBV7-8 to TRBJ1-5; D may be TRBD1 (6 bases). CDR1 and CDR2 from the germline V gene are SGHVS and FQNEAQ. Trimming removed 1 base at V and 0 bases at J, with 13 bases between. This CDR3 has 17 residues. The CDR3 loop reads CASSLEGQWDSNQPQHF. The CDR3 nucleotides are TGTGCCAGCAGCTTAGAGGGACAATGGGATAGCAATCAGCCCCAGCATTTT.

The J gene is TRBJ2-1, the V gene TRBV6-5; D assignment may be TRBD1 or TRBD2 (6 bases each). V lost 4 bases and J 7 bases, leaving 20 bases between the germline ends. The CDR3 runs 16 residues. CDR1 and CDR2 (germline): MNHEY, SVGAGI. This CDR3 reads CASSSPGTFGRNEQFF. DNA of the CDR3: TGTGCCAGCAGTTCGCCCGGGACATTCGGGAGAAATGAGCAGTTCTTC.

The V gene is TRBV6-5, the J gene TRBJ1-2; 8 bases fit TRBD1. Germline V gene data show CDR1 as MNHEY and CDR2 as SVGAGI. The CDR3 has 15 residues. J gave up 6 bases and V 4 bases, and 10 bases lay outside the gene matches. DNA of the CDR3: TGTGCCAGCAGTTTCAGGGGGCCGAAGGAGGATGGCTACACCTTC. Translation: CASSFRGPKEDGYTF.

The chain couples TRBV6-4 to TRBJ2-1; D is unclear. The CDR3 sequence is 12 residues long. V gave up 2 bases and J gave up 3 bases, with 2 bases separating them. Germline V CDR1 and CDR2: MRHNA, SNTAGT. CDR3 region: CASSDLYNEQFF. DNA for the CDR3: TGTGCCAGCAGTGACCTCTACAATGAGCAGTTCTTC.

Turning to this clone: One end of the junction is discordant with germline, which a read error may explain. The chain has TRBV6-1 and TRBJ1-5; no reliable D call. The CDR3 spans 14 residues. Per the germline V gene, CDR1 is MNHNS and CDR2 is SASEGT. The CDR3 is CAISESQTRQPQHF. Here the CDR3 DNA reads TGTGCCATCAGTGAGTCCCAAACTAGGCAGCCCCAGCATTTT.

The CDR3 DNA reads as TGTGCCAGCAGGGCGGGAGAGGGTCTTTGGGGGACTAATGAAAAACTGTTTTTT. It is translated as CASRAGEGLWGTNEKLFF. The chain recombines TRBV28 with TRBJ1-4; a weak D match, TRBD1 (5 bases). Germline V CDR1 and CDR2: MDHEN, SYDVKM. CDR3 size: 18 residues. V dropped 6 bases and J dropped 2 bases, with 22 bases sitting between them.

This clone was detected only once. This chain connects TRBV6-5 to TRBJ1-2; the D is unclear. This CDR3 has 11 residues. V lost 6 bases, J lost 2 bases, and 4 bases lay in between. Germline V CDR1 and CDR2: MNHEY, SVGAGI. The CDR3 nucleotides are TGTGCCAGCAGGAAAAACTATGGCTACACCTTC. This gives the protein CASRKNYGYTF.

V usage is TRBV4-2 and J usage is TRBJ2-2, with TRBD1 as a possible D gene (5 bases). Germline assignment: CDR1 LGHNA and CDR2 YNFKEQ. V lost 3 bases to trimming and J lost 5 bases, with 16 bases between them. This CDR3 is 16 amino acids long. CDR3 residues: CASSHKIDDRTGELFF. CDR3 coding DNA: TGTGCCAGCAGCCACAAGATAGACGACAGAACCGGGGAGCTGTTTTTT.

The chain links TRBV6-4 to TRBJ1-2; 9 nucleotides align to TRBD1. V was clipped by 5 bases and J by 8 bases; unmatched bases: 6. The CDR3 extends over 13 amino acids. CDR1 and CDR2 from the germline V gene are MRHNA and SNTAGT. CDR3 DNA sequence: TGTGCCAGCAGTCCCGGGACAGGGAGAGGCTACACCTTC. Encoded protein: CASSPGTGRGYTF.

This clone was detected a few times. The rearrangement uses TRBV28 and TRBJ2-7, with a tentative D call TRBD2 (6 bases). The CDR3 is 14 residues long. Trimming removed 7 bases from V and 2 bases from J, with 15 bases in between. CDR1 is MDHEN, CDR2 SYDVKM, per germline. In nucleotides, the CDR3 is TGTGCCAGCACCCTTTTCCGGGGGACCTACGAGCAGTACTTC. Protein sequence: CASTLFRGTYEQYF. The complete variable domain, with remaining parts taken from reference TRBV28 and TRBJ2-7, reads DVKVTQSSRYLVKRTGEKVFLECVQDMDHENMFWYRQDPGLGLRLIYFSYDVKMKEKGDIPEGYSVSREKKERFSLILESASTNQTSMYLCASTLFRGTYEQYFGPGTRLTVT.

The rearrangement links TRBV5-1 to TRBJ1-2; D is ambiguous. Trimming cost V 4 bases and J 2 bases, with 18 bases left between them. Germline values: CDR1 SGHRS, CDR2 YFSETQ. This CDR3 is built from 16 residues. CDR3 DNA sequence: TGCGCCAGCAGCCCGGTCGGTTTGAACGGGAACTATGGCTACACCTTC. This translates into CASSPVGLNGNYGYTF.

V usage is TRBV7-9 and J usage is TRBJ2-7; 7 bases align to TRBD2. Trimming at V came to 6 bases and at J to 0 bases, leaving 5 bases not matched to a gene. This CDR3 contains 14 residues. Germline V CDR1 and CDR2: SEHNR, FQNEAQ (reference sequence). DNA for the CDR3: TGTGCCAGCAGGAGCGGGGCGACCTCCTACGAGCAGTACTTC. It yields the protein CASRSGATSYEQYF.

J is TRBJ1-1 and V is TRBV6-1; no firm D call. Germline V gene data show CDR1 as MNHNS and CDR2 as SASEGT. The germline V and J ends were trimmed by 7 bases and 5 bases, with 14 bases remaining between them. There are 13 residues in the CDR3. CDR3 sequence reads: CASIPTRRTEAFF. The CDR3, as DNA: TGTGCCAGCATTCCGACCCGAAGAACTGAAGCTTTCTTT.

The V gene is TRBV4-3, the J gene TRBJ2-5; maybe TRBD1 (5 bases). CDR1 is LGHNA and CDR2 is YSLEER in the germline V gene. CDR3 length: 15 residues. Trimming took 3 bases from V and 5 from J, leaving 16 bases between them. CDR3 bases: TGCGCCAGCAGCCAGACGGGCAGGGCCGAGGAGACCCAGTACTTC. Its translation: CASSQTGRAEETQYF.

The gene calls are TRBV10-1 and TRBJ2-2; 7 bases match TRBD1. After removal of 0 bases from V and 2 bases from J, the junction contained 3 bases not matched to a gene. Per germline, CDR1 WNHNN and CDR2 SYGVQD (reference sequence). The CDR3 is 16 amino acids. CDR3 nucleotides: TGCGCCAGCAGTGAGTCCGGGGACAGCAACACCGGGGAGCTGTTTTTT. Protein product: CASSESGDSNTGELFF.

The gene calls are TRBV20-1 and TRBJ1-2; D is undetermined. The V gene's germline CDR1 is DFQATT and CDR2 SNEGSKA (reference sequence). V lost 3 bases and J lost 4, with 6 bases in between. This CDR3 comprises 11 residues. CDR3 DNA sequence: TGCAGTGCTAGCGGCCTCTATGGCTACACCTTC. As protein: CSASGLYGYTF.

V is TRBV14 and J is TRBJ2-7, with D maybe TRBD1 (6 bases). There are 15 residues in the CDR3. Between the trimmed V and J ends, which lost 0 bases and 7 bases, there was a span of 16 bases. Germline CDR1 reads SGHDN; CDR2 reads FVKESK. CDR3 DNA sequence: TGTGCCAGCAGCCAAGACCGCAGGGGAGTTAGGGAGCAGTACTTC. Translating it yields CASSQDRRGVREQYF.

The chain couples TRBV7-9 to TRBJ1-3, with TRBD1 identical over 7 bases. The CDR3 consists of 15 residues. The V segment lost 5 bases and the J segment 0 bases; nucleotides outside the gene matches: 4. Germline V CDR1 and CDR2: SEHNR, FQNEAQ (reference sequence). CDR3 amino acids: CASSKGTDSGNTIYF. The CDR3 DNA sequence: TGTGCCAGCAGCAAAGGGACAGACTCTGGAAACACCATATATTTT.

V and J are TRBV29-1 and TRBJ2-1; 10 bases are shared with TRBD2. From germline, CDR1 is SQVTM and CDR2 ANQGSEA. Losses at the gene ends were 1 base for V and 4 bases for J; bases not matched to a gene: 1. The CDR3 consists of 14 residues. The chain's CDR3 is CSVEASGGYNEQFF. The CDR3 bases are TGCAGCGTTGAAGCTAGCGGGGGATACAATGAGCAGTTCTTC.

J is TRBJ1-3 and V is TRBV7-9; no clear D gene. The CDR3 covers 15 residues. Trimming left V 8 bases short and J 0 bases short, with 14 bases between. The germline V gene encodes CDR1 SEHNR and CDR2 FQNEAQ (reference sequence). The CDR3 reads CASSTAGSSGNTIYF. The CDR3 bases are TGTGCCAGCTCCACTGCCGGGAGCTCTGGAAACACCATATATTTT.

This clone has only a few counts. V is TRBV27 and J is TRBJ1-2; 10 bases match TRBD1. J was trimmed by 4 bases and V by 5 bases; bases with no gene match: 7. Germline CDR1 and CDR2: MNHEY and SMNVEV (reference sequence). CDR3 length equals 15 residues. The CDR3 loop reads CASSKTGGGGYGYTF. The CDR3 region has the DNA TGTGCCAGCAGTAAGACAGGGGGCGGCGGCTATGGCTACACCTTC.

This rearrangement joins TRBV7-2 to TRBJ1-2; D is perhaps TRBD1 (6 bases). This CDR3 contains 15 residues. Trimming cost V 2 bases and J 8 bases, with 18 bases left between them. From germline, CDR1 is SGHTA and CDR2 FQGNSA. CDR3 loop: CASSLRLGGAEGYTF. The CDR3 DNA reads TGTGCCAGCAGCTTACGGTTGGGGGGGGCGGAGGGCTACACCTTC.

This clone was counted between two and nine times. J is TRBJ1-6 and V is TRBV6-5; D is possibly TRBD1 (5 bases). CDR1 MNHEY and CDR2 SVGAGI come from the germline V gene. CDR3 length: 15 amino acids. V lost 6 bases, J lost 14 bases, and 23 bases lay in between. CDR3 in DNA: TGTGCCAGCAGCCCCCGGGTAGGGGTTCTGGCTACCCTCCACTTT. This codes for CASSPRVGVLATLHF.

V gene TRBV7-6 combines with J gene TRBJ2-1, with 16 bases that match TRBD2. CDR1 and CDR2 from the germline V gene are SGHVS and FNYEAQ. The CDR3 consists of 21 residues. V was clipped by 5 bases and J by 4 bases; unmatched bases: 17. The CDR3 DNA sequence: TGTGCCAGCAGCCCGCTTTTTCGGGGACTAGCGGGGGGGGACCGTTACAATGAGCAGTTCTTC. Protein: CASSPLFRGLAGGDRYNEQFF.

V and J are TRBV21-1 and TRBJ1-2. TRBV21-1 is deemed a pseudogene. This CDR3 contains 12 residues. The DNA of the CDR3 is TGTGCCAGCAGCGGGCTGGACGATGGCTACACCTTC. Its protein product is CASSGLDDGYTF.

This clone appeared a single time. The gene calls are TRBV7-9 and TRBJ1-5, with a weak D call TRBD1 (6 bases). Trimming removed 3 bases from V and 2 bases from J, with 11 bases in between. The CDR3 consists of 15 residues. The V gene's germline CDR1 is SEHNR and CDR2 FQNEAQ (reference sequence). The CDR3, as DNA: TGTGCCAGCAGCTTTGGCCCAGGGGGCAATCAGCCCCAGCATTTT. Protein product: CASSFGPGGNQPQHF. The complete variable domain, with remaining parts taken from reference TRBV7-9 and TRBJ1-5, reads DTGVSQNPRHKITKRGQNVTFRCDPISEHNRLYWYRQTLGQGPEFLTYFQNEAQLEKSRLLSDRFSAERPKGSFSTLEIQRTEQGDSAMYLCASSFGPGGNQPQHFGDGTRLSIL.

The chain joins TRBV7-2 to TRBJ1-5, with D hard to call. This CDR3 contains 14 residues. V was trimmed by 5 bases and J by 4 bases, leaving 12 bases between them. Germline CDR1 SGHTA, CDR2 FQGNSA. DNA of the CDR3: TGTGCCAGCAGCCCTCAGGCCGGGAATCAGCCCCAGCATTTT. This gives the protein CASSPQAGNQPQHF.

This chain links TRBV7-2 with TRBJ1-2, with 9 bases identical to TRBD1. This CDR3 has 15 residues. V lost 5 bases and J lost 2; bases outside the gene matches: 6. Germline V gene sequence: CDR1 SGHTA, CDR2 FQGNSA. CDR3 residues: CASSRRDRANYGYTF. The CDR3 DNA is TGTGCCAGCAGCCGCCGGGACAGGGCGAACTATGGCTACACCTTC.

The V and J genes are TRBV7-6 and TRBJ1-1; D perhaps matches TRBD1 (6 bases). The CDR3 extends over 15 amino acids. CDR1 SGHVS and CDR2 FNYEAQ come from the germline V gene. Trimming removed 1 base at V and 1 base at J, with 10 bases between. CDR3 protein: CASSLDDRPNTEAFF. In DNA, the CDR3 is TGTGCCAGCAGCTTAGACGACAGGCCGAACACTGAAGCTTTCTTT. Combining the CDR3 with reference TRBV7-6 and TRBJ1-1 gives the whole variable domain GAGVSQSPRYKVTKRGQDVALRCDPISGHVSLYWYRQALGQGPEFLTYFNYEAQQDKSGLPNDRFSAERPEGSISTLTIQRTEQRDSAMYRCASSLDDRPNTEAFFGQGTRLTVV.

The genes are TRBV7-2 and TRBJ2-7; 9 bases are a match to TRBD1. The CDR3 covers 16 residues. Germline CDR1 and CDR2: SGHTA and FQGNSA. J gave up 5 bases and V 5 bases, and 13 bases lay outside the gene matches. The CDR3 sequence is CASSRLPRQGGNEQYF. The CDR3, as DNA: TGTGCCAGCAGCCGTCTCCCGAGACAGGGGGGCAACGAGCAGTACTTC.